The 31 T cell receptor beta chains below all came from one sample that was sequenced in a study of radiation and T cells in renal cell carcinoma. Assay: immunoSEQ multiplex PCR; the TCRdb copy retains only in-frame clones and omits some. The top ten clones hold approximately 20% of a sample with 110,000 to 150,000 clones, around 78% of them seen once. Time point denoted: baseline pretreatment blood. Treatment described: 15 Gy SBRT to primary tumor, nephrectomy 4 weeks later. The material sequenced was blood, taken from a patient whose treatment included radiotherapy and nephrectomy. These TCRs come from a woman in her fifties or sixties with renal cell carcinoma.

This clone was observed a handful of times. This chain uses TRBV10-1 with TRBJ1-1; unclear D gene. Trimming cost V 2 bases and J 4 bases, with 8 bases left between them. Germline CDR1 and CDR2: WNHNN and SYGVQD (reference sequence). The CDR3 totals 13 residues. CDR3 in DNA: TGCGCCAGCAGTGAGGGTTTTAGCACTGAAGCTTTCTTT. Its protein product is CASSEGFSTEAFF.

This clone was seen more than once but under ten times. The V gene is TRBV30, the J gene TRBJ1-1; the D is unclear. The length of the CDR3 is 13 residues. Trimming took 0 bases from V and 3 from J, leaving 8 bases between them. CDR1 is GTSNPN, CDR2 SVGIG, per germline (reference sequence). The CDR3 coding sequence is TGTGCCTGGAGTGTACTCGCGGACACTGAAGCTTTCTTT. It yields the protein CAWSVLADTEAFF.

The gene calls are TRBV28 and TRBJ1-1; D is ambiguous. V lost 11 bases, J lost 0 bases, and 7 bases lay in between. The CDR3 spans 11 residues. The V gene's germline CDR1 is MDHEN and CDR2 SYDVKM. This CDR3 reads CASLMNTEAFF. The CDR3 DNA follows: TGTGCCTCCCTCATGAACACTGAAGCTTTCTTT. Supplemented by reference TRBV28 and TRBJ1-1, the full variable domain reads DVKVTQSSRYLVKRTGEKVFLECVQDMDHENMFWYRQDPGLGLRLIYFSYDVKMKEKGDIPEGYSVSREKKERFSLILESASTNQTSMYLCASLMNTEAFFGQGTRLTVV.

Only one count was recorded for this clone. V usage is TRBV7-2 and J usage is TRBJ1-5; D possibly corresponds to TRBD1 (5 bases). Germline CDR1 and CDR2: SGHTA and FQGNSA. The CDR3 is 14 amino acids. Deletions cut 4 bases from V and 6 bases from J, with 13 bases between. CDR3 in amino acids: CASSSQGASQPQHF. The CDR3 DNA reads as TGTGCCAGCAGCTCCCAGGGTGCCAGTCAGCCCCAGCATTTT.

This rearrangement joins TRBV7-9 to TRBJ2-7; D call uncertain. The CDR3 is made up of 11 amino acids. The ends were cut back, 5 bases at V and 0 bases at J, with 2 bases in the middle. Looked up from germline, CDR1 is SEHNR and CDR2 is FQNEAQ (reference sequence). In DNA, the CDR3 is TGTGCCAGCAGCCACTCCTACGAGCAGTACTTC. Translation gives CASSHSYEQYF.

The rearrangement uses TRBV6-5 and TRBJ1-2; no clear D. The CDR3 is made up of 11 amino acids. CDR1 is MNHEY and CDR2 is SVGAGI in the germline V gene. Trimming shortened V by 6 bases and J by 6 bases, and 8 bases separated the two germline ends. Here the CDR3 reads CASRYRDGYTF. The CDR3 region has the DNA TGTGCCAGCAGGTACAGAGATGGCTACACCTTC.

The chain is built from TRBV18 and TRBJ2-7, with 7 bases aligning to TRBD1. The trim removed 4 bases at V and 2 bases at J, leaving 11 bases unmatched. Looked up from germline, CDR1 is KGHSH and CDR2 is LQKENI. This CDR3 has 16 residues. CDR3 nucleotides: TGTGCCAGCTCACGGGTTTTAGGAGACAGGGCCTACGAGCAGTACTTC. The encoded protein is CASSRVLGDRAYEQYF.

The CDR3 spells CASSLAPTDNTGELFF. DNA of the CDR3: TGCGCCAGCAGCTTGGCCCCCACAGATAACACCGGGGAGCTGTTTTTT. J is TRBJ2-2 and V is TRBV5-1; D is unclear. Trimming pared 0 bases from V and 2 bases from J, leaving 11 bases between. Germline V CDR1 and CDR2: SGHRS, YFSETQ. The CDR3 totals 16 residues.

CDR3 in amino acids: CASSPGPDRGYGYTF. CDR3 nucleotide sequence: TGCGCCAGCAGCCCTGGCCCGGACAGGGGTTACGGCTACACCTTC. This chain joins TRBV5-1 and TRBJ1-2; 9 bases map to TRBD1. There are 15 residues in the CDR3. Germline V gives CDR1 SGHRS, CDR2 YFSETQ. The V and J ends lost 4 bases and 8 bases, in that order; junction bases with no gene match: 12.

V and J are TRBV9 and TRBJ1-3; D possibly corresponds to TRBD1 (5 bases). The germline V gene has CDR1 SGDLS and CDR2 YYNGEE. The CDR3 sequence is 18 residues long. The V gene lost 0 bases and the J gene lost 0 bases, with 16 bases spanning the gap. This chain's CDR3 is CASSVVPPGQDSGNTIYF. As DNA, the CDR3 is TGTGCCAGCAGCGTAGTCCCCCCAGGACAAGACTCTGGAAACACCATATATTTT.

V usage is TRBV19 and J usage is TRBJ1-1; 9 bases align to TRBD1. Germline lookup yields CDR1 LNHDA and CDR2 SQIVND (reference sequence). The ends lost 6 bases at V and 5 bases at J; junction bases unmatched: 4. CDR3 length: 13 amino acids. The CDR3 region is CASRPGQGTEAFF. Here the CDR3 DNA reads TGTGCCAGTAGGCCAGGACAGGGGACTGAAGCTTTCTTT.

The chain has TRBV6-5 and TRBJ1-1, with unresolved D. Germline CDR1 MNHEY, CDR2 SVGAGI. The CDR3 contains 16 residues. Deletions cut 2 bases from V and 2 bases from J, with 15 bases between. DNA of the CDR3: TGTGCCAGCAGTTACAGGCTAGGGATCAAAAACACTGAAGCTTTCTTT. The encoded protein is CASSYRLGIKNTEAFF.

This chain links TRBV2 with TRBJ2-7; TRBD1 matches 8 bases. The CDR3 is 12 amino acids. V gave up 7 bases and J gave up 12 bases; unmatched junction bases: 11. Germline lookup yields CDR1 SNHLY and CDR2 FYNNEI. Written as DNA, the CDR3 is TGTGCCAGCAAACCGGGACAGGCGACAATGTACTTC. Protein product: CASKPGQATMYF.

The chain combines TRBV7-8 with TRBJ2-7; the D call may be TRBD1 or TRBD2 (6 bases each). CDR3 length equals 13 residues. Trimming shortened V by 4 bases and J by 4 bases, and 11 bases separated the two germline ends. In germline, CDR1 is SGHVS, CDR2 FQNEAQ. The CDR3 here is CASSYGGGYEQYF. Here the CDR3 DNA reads TGTGCCAGCAGCTACGGGGGCGGGTACGAGCAGTACTTC.

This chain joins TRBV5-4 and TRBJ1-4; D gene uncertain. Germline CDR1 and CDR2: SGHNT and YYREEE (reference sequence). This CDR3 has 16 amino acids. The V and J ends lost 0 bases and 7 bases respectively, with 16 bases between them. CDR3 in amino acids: CASSLDLAAGSEKLFF. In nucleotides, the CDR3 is TGTGCCAGCAGCTTGGACTTGGCCGCGGGGAGTGAAAAACTGTTTTTT.

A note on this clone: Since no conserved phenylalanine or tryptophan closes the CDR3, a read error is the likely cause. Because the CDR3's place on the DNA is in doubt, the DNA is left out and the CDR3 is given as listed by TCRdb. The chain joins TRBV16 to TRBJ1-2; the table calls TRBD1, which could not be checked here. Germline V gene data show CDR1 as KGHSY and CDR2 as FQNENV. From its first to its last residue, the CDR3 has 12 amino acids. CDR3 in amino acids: CASSPGQGRGSL.

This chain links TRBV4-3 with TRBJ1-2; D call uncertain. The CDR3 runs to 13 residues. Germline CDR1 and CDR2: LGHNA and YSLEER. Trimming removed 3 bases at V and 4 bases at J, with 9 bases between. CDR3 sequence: CASSHRGPYGYTF. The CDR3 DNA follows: TGCGCCAGCAGCCATAGAGGCCCCTATGGCTACACCTTC.

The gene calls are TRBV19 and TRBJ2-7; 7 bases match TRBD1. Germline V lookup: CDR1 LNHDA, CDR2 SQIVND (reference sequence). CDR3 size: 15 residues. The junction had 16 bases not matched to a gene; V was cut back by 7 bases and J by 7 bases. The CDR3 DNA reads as TGTGCCAGTAATTCCGCAGAGGGGGCGATTTGGGAGCAGTACTTC. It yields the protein CASNSAEGAIWEQYF.

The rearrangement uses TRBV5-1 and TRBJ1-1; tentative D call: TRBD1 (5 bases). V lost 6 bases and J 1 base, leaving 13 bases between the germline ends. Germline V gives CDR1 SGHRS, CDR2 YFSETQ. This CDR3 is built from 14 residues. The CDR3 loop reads CASNPSQGNTEAFF. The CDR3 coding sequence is TGCGCCAGCAATCCTTCCCAGGGGAACACTGAAGCTTTCTTT.

CDR3 DNA: TGTGCCAGCAGTTCCGGACAGAGTTACGAGCAGTACTTC. Its protein is CASSSGQSYEQYF. This chain links TRBV6-6 with TRBJ2-7; tentative D call: TRBD1 (6 bases). CDR1 and CDR2 from the germline V gene are MNHNY and SVGAGI (reference sequence). The CDR3 has 13 residues. Trimming took 4 bases from V and 4 from J, leaving 11 bases between them.

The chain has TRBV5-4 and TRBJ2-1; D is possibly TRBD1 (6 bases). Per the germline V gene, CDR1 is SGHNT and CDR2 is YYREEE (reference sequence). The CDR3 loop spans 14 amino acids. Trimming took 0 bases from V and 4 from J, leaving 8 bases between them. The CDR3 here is CASSLGTVYNEQFF. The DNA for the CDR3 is TGTGCCAGCAGCTTGGGGACAGTATACAATGAGCAGTTCTTC.

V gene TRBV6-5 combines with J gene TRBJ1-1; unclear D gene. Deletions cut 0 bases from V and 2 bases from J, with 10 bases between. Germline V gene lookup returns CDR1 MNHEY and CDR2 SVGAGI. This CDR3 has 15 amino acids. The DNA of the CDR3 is TGTGCCAGCAGTTACTCGATGGCGGGTAACACTGAAGCTTTCTTT. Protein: CASSYSMAGNTEAFF.

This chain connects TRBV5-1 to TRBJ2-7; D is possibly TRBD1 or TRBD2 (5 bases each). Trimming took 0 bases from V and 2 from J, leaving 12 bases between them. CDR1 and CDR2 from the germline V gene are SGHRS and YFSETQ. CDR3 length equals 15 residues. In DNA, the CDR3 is TGCGCCAGCAGCTTGGATACCGGGACGGCCTACGAGCAGTACTTC. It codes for CASSLDTGTAYEQYF.

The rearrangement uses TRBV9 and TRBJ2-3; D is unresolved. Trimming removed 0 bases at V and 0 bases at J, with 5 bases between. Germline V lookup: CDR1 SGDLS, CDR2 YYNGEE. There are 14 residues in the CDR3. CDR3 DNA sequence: TGTGCCAGCAGCGTAGAAACTAGCACAGATACGCAGTATTTT. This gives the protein CASSVETSTDTQYF.

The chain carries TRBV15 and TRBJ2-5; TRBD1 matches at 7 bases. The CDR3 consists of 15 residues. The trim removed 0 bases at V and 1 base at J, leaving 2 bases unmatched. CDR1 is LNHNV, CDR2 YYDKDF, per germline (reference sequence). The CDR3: CATSREGQIQETQYF. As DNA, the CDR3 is TGTGCCACCAGCAGAGAGGGACAGATCCAAGAGACCCAGTACTTC.

The CDR3 DNA reads TGCGCCAGCAGAAAACTAGGGCGGGAGACCCAGTACTTC. It encodes CASRKLGRETQYF. V usage is TRBV5-1 and J usage is TRBJ2-5, with D perhaps TRBD2 (5 bases). There are 13 residues in the CDR3. Deletions cut 5 bases from V and 5 bases from J, with 13 bases between. Germline assignment: CDR1 SGHRS and CDR2 YFSETQ.

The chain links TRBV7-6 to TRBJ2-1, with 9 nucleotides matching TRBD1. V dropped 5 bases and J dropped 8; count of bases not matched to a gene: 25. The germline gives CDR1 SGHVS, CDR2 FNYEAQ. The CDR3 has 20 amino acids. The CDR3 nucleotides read TGTGCCAGCAGCGCTGGTTTCCGGGACAGGGTGTTTCAGCATGGGTATGAGCAGTTCTTC. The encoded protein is CASSAGFRDRVFQHGYEQFF.

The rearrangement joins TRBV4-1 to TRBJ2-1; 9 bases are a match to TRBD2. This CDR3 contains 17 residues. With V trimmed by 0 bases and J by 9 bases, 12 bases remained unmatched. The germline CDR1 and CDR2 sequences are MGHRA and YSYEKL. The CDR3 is CASSQELLGTSRGEQFF. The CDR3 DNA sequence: TGCGCCAGCAGCCAAGAATTGTTGGGGACTAGCCGGGGTGAGCAGTTCTTC.

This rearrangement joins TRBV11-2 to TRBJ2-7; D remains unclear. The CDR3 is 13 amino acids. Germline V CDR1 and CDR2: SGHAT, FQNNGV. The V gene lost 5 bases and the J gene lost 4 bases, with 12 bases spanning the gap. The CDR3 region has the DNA TGTGCCAGCAGCCTACTCGGTGGATACGAGCAGTACTTC. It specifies CASSLLGGYEQYF.

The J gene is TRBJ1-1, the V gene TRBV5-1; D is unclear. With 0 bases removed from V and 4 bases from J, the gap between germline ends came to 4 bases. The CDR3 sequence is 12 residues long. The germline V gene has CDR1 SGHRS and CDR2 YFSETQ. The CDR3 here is CASSLVGTEAFF. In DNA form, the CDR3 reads TGCGCCAGCAGCTTGGTTGGCACTGAAGCTTTCTTT.

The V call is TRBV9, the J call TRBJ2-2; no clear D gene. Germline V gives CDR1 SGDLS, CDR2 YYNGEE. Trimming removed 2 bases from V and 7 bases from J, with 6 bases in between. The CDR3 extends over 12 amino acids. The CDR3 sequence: CASSVVGGELFF. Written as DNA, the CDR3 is TGTGCCAGCAGCGTGGTGGGCGGGGAGCTGTTTTTT.